This T cell receptor (beta chain) was obtained from a study of CD8+ T cells in alopecia areata. Whole-study findings and limits: Relative to normal scalp, lesional scalp, especially alopecia totalis/universalis, showed higher clonality.

About this clone itself: Its antigen is currently unknown.

The authors extracted RNA and reverse transcribed it into cDNA as the sequencing template. Assay: immunoSEQ multiplex PCR; the TCRdb copy retains only in-frame clones and omits some. In the table there are 140,000 to 150,000 clones, 80% to 90% of which are singletons. The sequences come from CD8+ T cells sorted from blood, collected at week 0. This clonotype was obtained from a human donor with alopecia areata.

Written as DNA, the CDR3 is TGTGCCAGCAGTTTAAAGATCGCCGGGGAGCTGTTTTTT. Its protein product is CASSLKIAGELFF. The gene calls are TRBV27 and TRBJ2-2; D not certain. CDR1 and CDR2 from the germline V gene are MNHEY and SMNVEV (reference sequence). This CDR3 has 13 amino acids. The V end was cut by 2 bases, the J end by 6 bases, with 7 bases between.